Presented here are 14 T cell receptor beta chains from one specimen sequenced in a study of blood T cell repertoires in COVID-19. Clones were read by immunoSEQ multiplex PCR, and TCRdb kept only the in-frame ones, dropping some. Of roughly 280,000 clones in the sample, 88% are singletons; the top ten hold less than 3%. Sequencing was done on a sample of PBMCs or T cells enriched from blood (not recorded which). Receptor source: a woman in her forties or fifties who had recovered from COVID-19.

This chain joins TRBV28 and TRBJ1-2; D remains unclear. The CDR3 spans 18 residues. V was clipped by 5 bases and J by 4 bases, with 26 bases between them. Germline V CDR1 and CDR2: MDHEN, SYDVKM. The CDR3 nucleotides read TGTGCCAGCAGTCCCTCCCGGGGAGGAGGCTATTCGGGCTATGGCTACACCTTC. This gives the protein CASSPSRGGGYSGYGYTF.

This clone has a handful of counts. V usage is TRBV7-2 and J usage is TRBJ1-6, with a possible D match to TRBD1 (6 bases). V was shortened by 3 bases and J by 7 bases, with 13 bases between the two germline ends. The CDR3 spans 15 residues. CDR1 SGHTA and CDR2 FQGNSA come from the germline V gene. The CDR3 is CASSFSGTSNSPLHF. CDR3 sequence (DNA): TGTGCCAGCAGCTTCTCCGGGACATCCAATTCACCCCTCCACTTT.

This rearrangement joins TRBV6-4 to TRBJ1-6; D unclear. V lost 2 bases to trimming and J lost 4 bases, with 3 bases between them. The CDR3 extends over 13 amino acids. The germline CDR1 and CDR2 sequences are MRHNA and SNTAGT. CDR3 nucleotides: TGTGCCAGCAGTGACCAGTATAATTCACCCCTCCACTTT. Translated, it gives CASSDQYNSPLHF.

V is TRBV6-4 and J is TRBJ2-2; maybe TRBD2 (5 bases). Trimming took off 8 bases at V and 6 bases at J, with 10 bases between the two ends. The CDR3 totals 12 residues. Germline V lookup: CDR1 MRHNA, CDR2 SNTAGT. The CDR3 DNA sequence: TGTGCCAGCGGAGGTTCGCCCGGGGAGCTGTTTTTT. It yields the protein CASGGSPGELFF.

The rearrangement links TRBV28 to TRBJ1-1, with 7 bases matching TRBD1. The CDR3 consists of 15 residues. V trimming: 4 bases; J trimming: 1 base; junction bases outside the gene matches: 6. CDR1 is MDHEN and CDR2 is SYDVKM in the germline V gene. CDR3 nucleotides: TGTGCCAGCAGTTGGCGCCGACAGGGGAACACTGAAGCTTTCTTT. This translates into CASSWRRQGNTEAFF.

The CDR3 DNA reads TGTGCCAGCAGCTTCGCAACAGGGGTCTATGGCTACACCTTC. It encodes CASSFATGVYGYTF. This chain joins TRBV7-9 and TRBJ1-2, with 7 bases fitting TRBD1. Germline V CDR1 and CDR2: SEHNR, FQNEAQ (reference sequence). The CDR3 loop spans 14 amino acids. Trimming removed 3 bases from V and 4 bases from J; junction bases left unmatched: 5.

V and J are TRBV10-2 and TRBJ2-3; 16 bases are shared with TRBD2. Germline V CDR1 and CDR2: WSHSY, SAAADI. The CDR3 contains 17 residues. V lost 8 bases, J lost 2 bases, and 7 bases stayed unmatched. The CDR3 DNA is TGCGCCAGCGCGGGACTAGCGGGAGGGCCTGCCACAGATACGCAGTATTTT. Translated: CASAGLAGGPATDTQYF.

The gene calls are TRBV24-1 and TRBJ2-1; D gene ambiguous. Trimming shortened V by 6 bases and J by 8 bases, and 10 bases separated the two germline ends. This CDR3 is 12 amino acids long. CDR1 is KGHDR, CDR2 SFDVKD, per germline. The CDR3 protein is CATSTTGHEQFF. CDR3 sequence (DNA): TGTGCCACCAGTACAACTGGGCATGAGCAGTTCTTC.

This chain joins TRBV7-9 and TRBJ1-4; 8 positions agree with TRBD1. V was pared by 5 bases and J by 5 bases, with 1 base of the junction left unmatched. The CDR3 sequence is 13 residues long. Looked up from germline, CDR1 is SEHNR and CDR2 is FQNEAQ (reference sequence). As DNA, the CDR3 is TGTGCCAGCAGCCGGGACAGGAATGAAAAACTGTTTTTT. Protein sequence: CASSRDRNEKLFF.

The chain carries TRBV10-3 and TRBJ2-1; 10 bases align to TRBD1. Per germline, CDR1 ENHRY and CDR2 SYGVKD. V lost 5 bases to trimming and J lost 4 bases; unmatched junction nucleotides: 2. This CDR3 has 14 residues. For the CDR3, the DNA is TGTGCCATCAGTTGGACAGGGGGGTACAATGAGCAGTTCTTC. It yields the protein CAISWTGGYNEQFF.

About this clone itself: Other DNA sequences of this sample code for an identical CDR3. The chain combines TRBV5-1 with TRBJ1-1; D gene ambiguous. Trimming took off 0 bases at V and 1 base at J, with 7 bases between the two ends. Germline V gene sequence: CDR1 SGHRS, CDR2 YFSETQ. The CDR3 runs to 14 residues. The CDR3 DNA reads as TGCGCCAGCAGCTTGGATCGGGGGAACACTGAAGCTTTCTTT. Residues: CASSLDRGNTEAFF. Variable domain in full (rest from reference TRBV5-1 and TRBJ1-1): KAGVTQTPRYLIKTRGQQVTLSCSPISGHRSVSWYQQTPGQGLQFLFEYFSETQRNKGNFPGRFSGRQFSNSRSEMNVSTLELGDSALYLCASSLDRGNTEAFFGQGTRLTVV.

This clone was counted a single time. The chain combines TRBV10-1 with TRBJ1-5; D is ambiguous. Between the trimmed V and J ends, which lost 3 bases and 7 bases, there was a span of 19 bases. The CDR3 has 16 residues. Germline V lookup: CDR1 WNHNN, CDR2 SYGVQD (reference sequence). The CDR3 sequence is CASSDQLLLPRQPQHF. The CDR3 DNA follows: TGCGCCAGCAGTGATCAACTTTTACTCCCCAGGCAGCCCCAGCATTTT.

This chain uses TRBV27 with TRBJ2-7, with 9 positions matching TRBD2. V lost 2 bases and J lost 3; bases outside the gene matches: 8. Germline V gives CDR1 MNHEY, CDR2 SMNVEV (reference sequence). This CDR3 comprises 16 residues. In nucleotides, the CDR3 is TGTGCCAGCAGTTTAAGGCAGCCTAGCGGGATCTACGAGCAGTACTTC. This encodes CASSLRQPSGIYEQYF.

This clone was detected once. This chain uses TRBV28 with TRBJ2-3; the D gene is possibly TRBD2 (6 bases). Germline V gene data show CDR1 as MDHEN and CDR2 as SYDVKM. CDR3 length equals 16 residues. V lost 4 bases to trimming and J lost 2 bases, with 16 bases between them. CDR3 bases: TGTGCCAGCAGTTCCCTCGGAGGGGCGACCACAGATACGCAGTATTTT. As protein: CASSSLGGATTDTQYF.